Following are 26 T cell receptor beta chains from one sample sequenced in a study of cytomegalovirus exposure and HLA in healthy donors. The data were produced by immunoSEQ multiplex PCR, yet TCRdb's version contains in-frame clones alone and is incomplete. The sample has some 130,000 clones, roughly nine tenths seen once. Sequenced: PBMCs. Receptors originate from a woman aged 18-30 years in good health and CMV-seronegative.

V usage is TRBV19 and J usage is TRBJ1-2, with 8 bases matching TRBD1. Germline values: CDR1 LNHDA, CDR2 SQIVND (reference sequence). The ends lost 6 bases at V and 3 bases at J; junction bases unmatched: 6. The CDR3 sequence is 14 residues long. CDR3 amino acids: CASSGQGLDYGYTF. The CDR3 DNA sequence: TGTGCCAGTAGCGGACAGGGTTTGGACTATGGCTACACCTTC.

The chain employs TRBV11-3 and TRBJ2-3; D possibly corresponds to TRBD2 (7 bases). CDR1 SGHNT and CDR2 YENEEA come from the germline V gene. The V end was cut by 5 bases, the J end by 6 bases, with 18 bases between. This CDR3 spans 15 amino acids. CDR3 in amino acids: CASSAGALSADTQYF. The CDR3, as DNA: TGTGCCAGCAGCGCGGGGGCCCTTTCGGCGGATACGCAGTATTTT.

This chain joins TRBV18 and TRBJ2-1, with 12 bases identical to TRBD2. The germline V gene encodes CDR1 KGHSH and CDR2 LQKENI. This CDR3 is built from 15 residues. V shed 3 bases, J shed 4 bases, and the junction held 1 base outside the gene matches. The CDR3 nucleotides are TGTGCCAGCTCACCGACTAGCGGGGGTTACAATGAGCAGTTCTTC. Amino acid sequence: CASSPTSGGYNEQFF.

The genes are TRBV9 and TRBJ1-1; no definite D call. Trimming removed 2 bases from V and 3 bases from J, with 14 bases in between. CDR3 length: 15 residues. Germline-derived CDR1 and CDR2 are SGDLS and YYNGEE. The CDR3 sequence: CASSVAGFADTEAFF. The CDR3 DNA sequence: TGTGCCAGCAGCGTGGCGGGATTCGCGGACACTGAAGCTTTCTTT. The full variable domain, with the rest looked up from reference TRBV9 and TRBJ1-1, is DSGVTQTPKHLITATGQRVTLRCSPRSGDLSVYWYQQSLDQGLQFLIQYYNGEERAKGNILERFSAQQFPDLHSELNLSSLELGDSALYFCASSVAGFADTEAFFGQGTRLTVV.

The V and J genes are TRBV4-1 and TRBJ1-1, with D perhaps matching TRBD1 (5 bases). This CDR3 has 14 amino acids. V lost 1 base and J lost 6, with 12 bases in between. Germline CDR1 reads MGHRA; CDR2 reads YSYEKL. This chain's CDR3 is CASSQVWAGAEAFF. The CDR3 DNA reads TGCGCCAGCAGCCAAGTTTGGGCGGGGGCTGAAGCTTTCTTT.

The chain has TRBV7-6 and TRBJ1-3, with unresolved D. V dropped 8 bases and J dropped 4 bases, with 9 bases sitting between them. Germline CDR1 and CDR2: SGHVS and FNYEAQ. The CDR3 runs 12 residues. The CDR3 sequence: CASGSRGNTIYF. CDR3 nucleotides: TGTGCCAGCGGCTCTCGGGGAAACACCATATATTTT.

The chain uses TRBV12-5 and TRBJ1-2; no clear D gene. The CDR3 sequence is 12 residues long. V was cut by 2 bases and J by 7 bases, with 8 bases left in between. CDR1 is LGHNT and CDR2 is FRNRAP in the germline V gene. The CDR3 DNA reads TGTGCTAGTGGTTTGTACGGAGGTGGCTACACCTTC. Protein sequence: CASGLYGGGYTF.

The chain combines TRBV18 with TRBJ2-3; 7 bases line up with TRBD1. The CDR3 runs 14 residues. Germline V lookup: CDR1 KGHSH, CDR2 LQKENI. The junction had 3 bases not matched to a gene; V was cut back by 3 bases and J by 3 bases. Here the CDR3 DNA reads TGTGCCAGCTCACCCACGACAGGGACAGATACGCAGTATTTT. As protein: CASSPTTGTDTQYF.

V and J are TRBV7-8 and TRBJ2-7; 11 bases align to TRBD2. CDR1 and CDR2 from the germline V gene are SGHVS and FQNEAQ. CDR3 length equals 15 residues. The junction had 5 bases not matched to a gene; V was cut back by 5 bases and J by 2 bases. CDR3 loop: CASSQSSGGPYEQYF. In DNA, the CDR3 is TGTGCCAGCAGCCAATCTAGCGGGGGGCCCTACGAGCAGTACTTC.

The chain has TRBV5-1 and TRBJ2-1; 8 bases line up with TRBD2. Per the germline V gene, CDR1 is SGHRS and CDR2 is YFSETQ. Trimming removed 5 bases from V and 0 bases from J; junction bases left unmatched: 4. The CDR3 extends over 15 amino acids. CDR3 sequence: CASSELADSYNEQFF. Here the CDR3 DNA reads TGCGCCAGCAGTGAACTAGCGGACTCCTACAATGAGCAGTTCTTC.

The genes are TRBV6-5 and TRBJ2-7, with 9 bases that match TRBD2. There are 14 residues in the CDR3. The germline CDR1 and CDR2 sequences are MNHEY and SVGAGI. V lost 4 bases to trimming and J lost 0 bases; unmatched junction nucleotides: 1. The CDR3 DNA is TGTGCCAGCAGTTTAGCGGGGGCCTCCTACGAGCAGTACTTC. It specifies CASSLAGASYEQYF.

V usage is TRBV27 and J usage is TRBJ1-2, with 8 positions matching TRBD1. J was trimmed by 8 bases and V by 5 bases; bases with no gene match: 13. Germline values: CDR1 MNHEY, CDR2 SMNVEV (reference sequence). This CDR3 contains 15 residues. CDR3 in DNA: TGTGCCAGCAGTCGAGATTTCAGGGGGCCTGGCGGCTACACCTTC. It codes for CASSRDFRGPGGYTF.

The chain has TRBV19 and TRBJ1-2, with TRBD1 matching 7 bases. Germline V gene sequence: CDR1 LNHDA, CDR2 SQIVND (reference sequence). There are 15 residues in the CDR3. J was trimmed by 1 base and V by 8 bases; bases with no gene match: 10. CDR3 sequence reads: CASADPGQNNYGYTF. The CDR3 DNA sequence: TGTGCCAGTGCGGACCCGGGACAGAATAACTATGGCTACACCTTC. Based on the CDR3 plus reference TRBV19 and TRBJ1-2, the full variable domain is DGGITQSPKYLFRKEGQNVTLSCEQNLNHDAMYWYRQDPGQGLRLIYYSQIVNDFQKGDIAEGYSVSREKKESFPLTVTSAQKNPTAFYLCASADPGQNNYGYTFGSGTRLTVV.

The CDR3 DNA reads TGTGCCAGCAGTTACTCGCCAGGGGAGAACACTGAAGCTTTCTTT. Encoded protein: CASSYSPGENTEAFF. The V call is TRBV6-6, the J call TRBJ1-1; D is perhaps TRBD1 (6 bases). Germline V gene lookup returns CDR1 MNHNY and CDR2 SVGAGI (reference sequence). The CDR3 is 15 amino acids. V gave up 0 bases and J gave up 1 base, with 9 bases separating them.

This chain links TRBV11-3 with TRBJ2-2, with D tentatively TRBD1 (7 bases). Per germline, CDR1 SGHNT and CDR2 YENEEA. This CDR3 spans 16 amino acids. V was trimmed by 5 bases and J by 2 bases, leaving 15 bases between them. The CDR3 loop reads CASSTPGGINTGELFF. In DNA form, the CDR3 reads TGTGCCAGCAGCACTCCAGGGGGGATTAACACCGGGGAGCTGTTTTTT.

The chain joins TRBV6-1 to TRBJ2-5, with D perhaps matching TRBD1 (5 bases). The CDR3 extends over 12 amino acids. Germline V CDR1 and CDR2: MNHNS, SASEGT. The germline V and J ends were trimmed by 3 bases and 7 bases, with 9 bases remaining between them. The CDR3: CASSDDSATQYF. DNA for the CDR3: TGTGCCAGCAGTGATGACAGTGCGACCCAGTACTTC.

This clone was counted once. The rearrangement joins TRBV29-1 to TRBJ1-2, with 9 positions matching TRBD1. Germline lookup yields CDR1 SQVTM and CDR2 ANQGSEA. The CDR3 spans 12 residues. V dropped 6 bases and J dropped 2; count of bases not matched to a gene: 1. The CDR3 DNA reads as TGCAGCGTAGGACAGGGGAACTATGGCTACACCTTC. Translating gives CSVGQGNYGYTF.

This clone was detected only once. The chain has TRBV25-1 and TRBJ2-5, with D tentatively TRBD2 (5 bases). V was trimmed by 0 bases and J by 2 bases, leaving 10 bases between them. There are 15 residues in the CDR3. Germline lookup yields CDR1 MGHDK and CDR2 SYGVNS. CDR3 region: CASSEYGEGQETQYF. The CDR3 coding sequence is TGTGCCAGCAGTGAATATGGCGAGGGTCAAGAGACCCAGTACTTC.

V usage is TRBV5-6 and J usage is TRBJ1-2, with 7 positions matching TRBD1. Germline loops: CDR1 SGHDT, CDR2 YYEEEE. This CDR3 comprises 13 residues. J lost 6 bases, V lost 4 bases, and 6 bases had no gene match. In DNA, the CDR3 is TGTGCCAGCAGCCCACAGGGGAGGCATGGCTACACCTTC. Translation gives CASSPQGRHGYTF.

This clone was seen a single time. The genes are TRBV11-2 and TRBJ2-1; TRBD2 matches 7 bases. The germline gives CDR1 SGHAT, CDR2 FQNNGV. Unmatched junction bases numbered 0, after V lost 0 bases and J lost 4 bases. The CDR3 contains 14 residues. CDR3 bases: TGTGCCAGCAGCTTAGAACTAGCGTACAATGAGCAGTTCTTC. It is translated as CASSLELAYNEQFF.

The J gene is TRBJ1-1, the V gene TRBV2, with 7 bases matching TRBD1. The CDR3 extends over 15 amino acids. Germline V gives CDR1 SNHLY, CDR2 FYNNEI. V shed 2 bases, J shed 10 bases, and the junction held 13 bases outside the gene matches. CDR3 region: CASSEIQGPPVGAFF. CDR3 in DNA: TGTGCCAGCAGTGAAATACAGGGGCCCCCAGTGGGAGCTTTCTTT.

V is TRBV7-9 and J is TRBJ1-4; D might be TRBD1 (5 bases). Trimming removed 9 bases from V and 3 bases from J, with 11 bases in between. Germline loops: CDR1 SEHNR, CDR2 FQNEAQ (reference sequence). The length of the CDR3 is 13 residues. CDR3 in DNA: TGTGCCAGTCGGACAATTCCTAATGAAAAACTGTTTTTT. Translating it yields CASRTIPNEKLFF.

V and J are TRBV7-2 and TRBJ2-1, with 7 bases fitting TRBD1. CDR3 length: 15 residues. Germline CDR1 and CDR2: SGHTA and FQGNSA. The V and J ends lost 4 bases and 0 bases, in that order; junction bases with no gene match: 3. The CDR3 spells CASSYSGGSYNEQFF. As DNA, the CDR3 is TGTGCCAGCAGCTACTCAGGGGGCTCCTACAATGAGCAGTTCTTC. Full variable domain (outside the CDR3, taken from reference TRBV7-2 and TRBJ2-1): GAGVSQSPSNKVTEKGKDVELRCDPISGHTALYWYRQSLGQGLEFLIYFQGNSAPDKSGLPSDRFSAERTGGSVSTLTIQRTQQEDSAVYLCASSYSGGSYNEQFFGPGTRLTVL.

J is TRBJ2-1 and V is TRBV10-3, with TRBD2 matching 9 bases. Germline values: CDR1 ENHRY, CDR2 SYGVKD. Losses at the gene ends were 6 bases for V and 7 bases for J; bases not matched to a gene: 13. This CDR3 contains 16 residues. CDR3 in DNA: TGTGCCATCAGAGGGACGACTCCTAGCGGGGATAATGAGCAGTTCTTC. This sequence encodes CAIRGTTPSGDNEQFF.

V usage is TRBV5-1 and J usage is TRBJ1-3; the match to TRBD1 covers 11 bases. Germline assignment: CDR1 SGHRS and CDR2 YFSETQ. V lost 5 bases to trimming and J lost 1 base; unmatched junction nucleotides: 5. The CDR3 contains 16 residues. The CDR3 is CASRGTGGESGNTIYF. CDR3 DNA: TGCGCCAGCAGGGGGACAGGGGGAGAATCTGGAAACACCATATATTTT. The full variable domain, its missing parts supplied by reference TRBV5-1 and TRBJ1-3, is KAGVTQTPRYLIKTRGQQVTLSCSPISGHRSVSWYQQTPGQGLQFLFEYFSETQRNKGNFPGRFSGRQFSNSRSEMNVSTLELGDSALYLCASRGTGGESGNTIYFGEGSWLTVV.

The chain links TRBV4-1 to TRBJ1-4; maybe TRBD1 (5 bases). The CDR3 length is 15 residues. Between the trimmed V and J ends, which lost 3 bases and 13 bases, there was a span of 21 bases. From germline, CDR1 is MGHRA and CDR2 YSYEKL. The CDR3 DNA is TGCGCCAGCAGCCAGGCTGGGGGGAGTAATGAAGGACTGTTTTTT. Translating it yields CASSQAGGSNEGLFF.